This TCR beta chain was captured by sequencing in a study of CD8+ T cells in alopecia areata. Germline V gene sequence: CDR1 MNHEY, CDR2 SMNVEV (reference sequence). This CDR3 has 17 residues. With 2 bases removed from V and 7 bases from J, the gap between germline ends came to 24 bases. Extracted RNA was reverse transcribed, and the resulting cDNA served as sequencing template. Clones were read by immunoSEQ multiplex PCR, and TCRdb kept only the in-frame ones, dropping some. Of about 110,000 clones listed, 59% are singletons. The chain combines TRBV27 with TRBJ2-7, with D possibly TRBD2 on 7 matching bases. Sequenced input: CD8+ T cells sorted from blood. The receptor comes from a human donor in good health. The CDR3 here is CASSLDAPGGAPREQYF. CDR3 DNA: TGTGCCAGCAGTTTAGACGCCCCTGGGGGGGCCCCCCGGGAGCAGTACTTC.